A selection of T cell receptor beta chains follows, all from one sample in a study of T cells in Graves' hyperthyroidism and ophthalmopathy. TCRdb re-derived calls from the multiplex PCR reads in MiXCR, one entry per CDR3 protein. This table holds a few hundred thousand distinct CDR3 sequences, about a sixth found once. Sequencing input: blood. The receptors shown here come from a woman aged 25 to 39 with Graves' hyperthyroidism. Each CDR3 is given with its conserved first and last residue. D genes are given only for firm matches. Clone sizes are given selectively: once, few, many, or a class where the clone is expanded.

clone size | CDR3 length | J gene | D gene | V gene | CDR3 protein | CDR3 DNA
- | 11 | TRBJ2-5 | - | TRBV6-1 | CAGSRQETQYF | TGTGCCGGCAGTCGGCAAGAGACCCAGTACTTC
few | 13 | TRBJ1-2 | - | TRBV12-3/TRBV12-4 | CASSPDLGAGYTF | TGTGCCAGCAGTCCTGATCTCGGCGCGGGCTACACCTTC
many | 15 | TRBJ1-2 | - | TRBV7-2 | CASSLTGARDYGYTF | TGTGCCAGCAGCTTAACGGGGGCCAGGGACTATGGCTACACCTTC
many | 15 | TRBJ1-1 | - | TRBV18 | CASSPGEGMGTEAFF | TGTGCCAGCTCACCAGGTGAGGGAATGGGCACTGAAGCTTTCTTT
few | 12 | TRBJ2-7 | - | TRBV6-2/TRBV6-3 | CASSRTPREQYF | TGTGCCAGCAGTCGGACACCCCGGGAGCAGTACTTC
many | 16 | TRBJ2-5 | - | TRBV28 | CASSLSPGEVQETQYF | TGTGCCAGCAGTTTATCCCCAGGGGAGGTCCAAGAGACCCAGTACTTC
- | 12 | TRBJ2-1 | TRBD2 | TRBV27 | CATSGRNNEQFF | TGTGCCACTAGCGGGAGGAACAATGAGCAGTTCTTC
- | 14 | TRBJ2-6 | TRBD2 | TRBV20-1 | CSARLAAGANVLTF | TGCAGTGCTCGACTAGCAGCTGGGGCCAACGTCCTGACTTTC
many | 15 | TRBJ1-1 | TRBD1 | TRBV5-1 | CASSLTGGENTEAFF | TGCGCCAGCAGCCTGACAGGGGGCGAGAACACTGAAGCTTTCTTT
many | 16 | TRBJ1-1 | - | TRBV6-5 | CASSYSPGAPGTEAFF | TGTGCCAGCAGTTACTCCCCAGGGGCCCCCGGGACTGAAGCTTTCTTT
many | 15 | TRBJ1-5 | - | TRBV7-2 | CASSLVRQTNQPQHF | TGTGCCAGCAGCTTAGTCAGACAGACCAATCAGCCCCAGCATTTT
- | 14 | TRBJ2-5 | - | TRBV4-3 | CASSQGREWETQYF | TGCGCCAGCAGCCAGGGCAGGGAATGGGAGACCCAGTACTTC
- | 19 | TRBJ1-1 | - | TRBV3-1 | CASSQDTAGWTGGRPEAFF | TGTGCCAGCAGCCAAGATACAGCGGGTTGGACGGGAGGGAGGCCTGAAGCTTTCTTT
- | 12 | TRBJ2-2 | - | TRBV9 | CASGEYTGELFF | TGTGCCAGCGGAGAATATACCGGGGAGCTGTTTTTT
many | 16 | TRBJ2-3 | TRBD1 | TRBV6-1 | CASSEVLQGAADTQYF | TGTGCCAGCAGTGAAGTTTTACAGGGGGCCGCAGATACGCAGTATTTT
once | 18 | TRBJ2-1 | TRBD2 | TRBV20-1 | CSAPRLAGGAHDIWEQFF | TGCAGTGCTCCCCGACTAGCGGGAGGCGCCCACGACATCTGGGAGCAGTTCTTC
many | 15 | TRBJ2-3 | TRBD2 | TRBV20-1 | CSARISSGRAHTQYF | TGCAGTGCTAGGATCTCTAGCGGGAGAGCACATACGCAGTATTTT
many | 14 | TRBJ2-1 | TRBD2 | TRBV20-1 | CSATVASGNNEQFF | TGCAGTGCTACGGTGGCTAGCGGGAACAATGAGCAGTTCTTC
- | 14 | TRBJ2-7 | - | TRBV4-2 | CASSQALSTYEQYF | TGTGCCAGCAGCCAAGCGCTGTCTACCTACGAGCAGTACTTC
- | 15 | TRBJ2-7 | TRBD2 | TRBV16 | CASSHSAGGAYEQYF | TGTGCCAGCAGCCATTCGGCGGGGGGAGCCTACGAGCAGTACTTC
many | 13 | TRBJ1-2 | - | TRBV15 | CATSRDGDYGYTF | TGTGCCACCAGCAGGGACGGCGACTATGGCTACACCTTC
- | 15 | TRBJ1-4 | - | TRBV7-2 | CASSREAATNEKLFF | TGTGCCAGCAGCCGGGAGGCTGCAACTAATGAAAAACTGTTTTTT
- | 15 | TRBJ2-7 | - | TRBV14 | CASSPETRNLYEQYF | TGTGCCAGCAGCCCGGAGACTAGAAACCTCTACGAGCAGTACTTC
- | 13 | TRBJ1-2 | - | TRBV10-3 | CVISGGIGYGYTF | TGTGTCATCAGTGGAGGGATAGGCTATGGCTACACCTTC
many | 13 | TRBJ2-7 | - | TRBV20-1 | CSARESGGYEQYF | TGCAGTGCTAGAGAGAGTGGCGGTTACGAGCAGTACTTC
- | 15 | TRBJ2-1 | TRBD2 | TRBV10-2 | CASSELAGVYNEQFF | TGCGCCAGCAGTGAACTAGCGGGAGTGTACAATGAGCAGTTCTTC
many | 12 | TRBJ2-7 | - | TRBV12-3/TRBV12-4 | CASRSLGGEQYF | TGTGCCAGCAGATCCCTTGGGGGCGAGCAGTACTTC
few | 14 | TRBJ2-1 | - | TRBV20-1 | CSARDHTNYNEQFF | TGCAGTGCTAGAGATCATACTAACTACAATGAGCAGTTCTTC
- | 13 | TRBJ2-2 | - | TRBV6-2/TRBV6-3 | CASRLRLYGELFF | TGTGCCAGCAGGTTAAGGTTATACGGGGAGCTGTTTTTT
few | 16 | TRBJ2-1 | TRBD1 | TRBV6-5 | CASSYLWGTGRNEQFF | TGTGCCAGCAGTTACTTATGGGGGACAGGGAGGAATGAGCAGTTCTTC
few | 16 | TRBJ2-5 | TRBD1 | TRBV6-1 | CASRRAGQGFQETQYF | TGTGCCAGCAGACGTGCGGGACAGGGCTTCCAAGAGACCCAGTACTTC
- | 13 | TRBJ2-7 | TRBD2 | TRBV10-2 | CASRLAGDPEQYF | TGCGCCAGCAGACTAGCGGGAGATCCCGAGCAGTACTTC
- | 16 | TRBJ2-3 | - | TRBV6-1 | CASSPGRISRTDTQYF | TGTGCCAGCTCACCTGGGAGGATCTCTCGCACAGATACGCAGTATTTT
few | 14 | TRBJ2-1 | - | TRBV10-3 | CAIGDSPSYNEQFF | TGTGCCATCGGGGATAGCCCCTCCTACAATGAGCAGTTCTTC
many | 16 | TRBJ1-2 | TRBD1 | TRBV28 | CASSPNPAGQGFGYTF | TGTGCCAGCAGCCCCAATCCGGCGGGACAGGGCTTTGGCTACACCTTC
many | 15 | TRBJ1-4 | - | TRBV3-1 | CASSQFRGNSEKLFF | TGTGCCAGCAGCCAATTTCGAGGGAACAGTGAAAAACTGTTTTTT
many | 11 | TRBJ2-3 | - | TRBV12-3/TRBV12-4 | CASRSIGTQYF | TGTGCCAGCAGATCAATAGGTACGCAGTATTTT
many | 14 | TRBJ2-7 | TRBD1 | TRBV5-1 | CASSIDQGAGEQYF | TGCGCCAGCAGCATCGATCAGGGGGCCGGAGAGCAGTACTTC
many | 15 | TRBJ1-5 | - | TRBV12-3/TRBV12-4 | CASSYEVSGNQPQHF | TGTGCCAGCAGTTATGAAGTTAGTGGCAATCAGCCCCAGCATTTT
many | 14 | TRBJ2-7 | TRBD1 | TRBV5-1 | CASSLRDRVYEQYF | TGCGCCAGCAGCTTGAGGGACAGGGTCTACGAGCAGTACTTC
- | 17 | TRBJ1-3 | - | TRBV5-6 | CASSSSFGGVSGNTIYF | TGTGCCAGCAGCTCCTCCTTCGGGGGGGTATCTGGAAACACCATATATTTT
few | 15 | TRBJ2-1 | - | TRBV5-1 | CAGSHSRDNYNEQFF | TGCGCCGGCAGCCACTCCCGGGACAACTACAATGAGCAGTTCTTC
many | 15 | TRBJ2-1 | TRBD2 | TRBV2 | CASSEGSGSYNEQFF | TGTGCCAGCAGTGAGGGTAGCGGGTCCTACAATGAGCAGTTCTTC
- | 15 | TRBJ2-3 | - | TRBV7-9 | CASSLTLGFEDTQYF | TGTGCCAGCAGCTTAACGTTAGGCTTTGAAGATACGCAGTATTTT
few | 13 | TRBJ1-3 | - | TRBV6-1 | CASLPGSGNTIYF | TGTGCCAGCTTACCCGGATCTGGAAACACCATATATTTT
many | 14 | TRBJ2-7 | TRBD2 | TRBV7-2 | CASSLRDYSYEQYF | TGTGCCAGCAGCCTTCGGGACTACTCCTACGAGCAGTACTTC
many | 14 | TRBJ1-1 | - | TRBV5-1 | CASSFLGGSTEAFF | TGCGCCAGCAGCTTCCTGGGGGGAAGTACTGAAGCTTTCTTT
many | 18 | TRBJ2-1 | - | TRBV6-1 | CASTESGIPPRPYNEQFF | TGTGCCAGCACTGAGTCAGGGATCCCTCCTAGGCCCTACAATGAGCAGTTCTTC